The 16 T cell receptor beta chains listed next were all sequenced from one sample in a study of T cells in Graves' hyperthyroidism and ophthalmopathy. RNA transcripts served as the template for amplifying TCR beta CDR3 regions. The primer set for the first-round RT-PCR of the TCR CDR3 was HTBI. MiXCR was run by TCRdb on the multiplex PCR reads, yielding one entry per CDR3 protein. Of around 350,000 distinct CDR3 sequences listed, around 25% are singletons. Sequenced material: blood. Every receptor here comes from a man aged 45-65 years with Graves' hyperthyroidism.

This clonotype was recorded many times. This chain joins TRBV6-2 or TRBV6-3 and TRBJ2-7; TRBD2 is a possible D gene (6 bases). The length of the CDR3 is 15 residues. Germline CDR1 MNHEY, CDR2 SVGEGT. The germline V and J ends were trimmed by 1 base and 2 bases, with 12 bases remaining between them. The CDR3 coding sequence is TGTGCCAGCAGTTACTTTGGCGGGACCGCCTACGAGCAGTACTTC. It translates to CASSYFGGTAYEQYF.

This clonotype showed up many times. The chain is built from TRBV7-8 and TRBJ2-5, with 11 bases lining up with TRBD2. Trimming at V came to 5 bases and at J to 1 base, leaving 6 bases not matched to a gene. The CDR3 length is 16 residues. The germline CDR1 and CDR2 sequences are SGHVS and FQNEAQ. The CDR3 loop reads CASSPLGTSGQETQYF. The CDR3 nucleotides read TGTGCCAGCAGCCCTTTAGGGACTAGCGGCCAAGAGACCCAGTACTTC.

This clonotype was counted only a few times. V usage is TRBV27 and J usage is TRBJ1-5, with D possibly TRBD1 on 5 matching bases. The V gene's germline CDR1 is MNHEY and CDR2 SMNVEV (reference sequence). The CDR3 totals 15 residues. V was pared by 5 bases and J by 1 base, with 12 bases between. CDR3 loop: CASSRGGGSNQPQHF. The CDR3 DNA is TGTGCCAGCAGTCGGGGGGGTGGCAGCAATCAGCCCCAGCATTTT.

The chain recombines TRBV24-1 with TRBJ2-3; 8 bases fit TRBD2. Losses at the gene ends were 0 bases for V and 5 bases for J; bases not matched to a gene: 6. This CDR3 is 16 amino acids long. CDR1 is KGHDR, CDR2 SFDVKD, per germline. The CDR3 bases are TGTGCCACCAGTGATTTGTGGAGCGGGAGTATAGATACGCAGTATTTT. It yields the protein CATSDLWSGSIDTQYF.

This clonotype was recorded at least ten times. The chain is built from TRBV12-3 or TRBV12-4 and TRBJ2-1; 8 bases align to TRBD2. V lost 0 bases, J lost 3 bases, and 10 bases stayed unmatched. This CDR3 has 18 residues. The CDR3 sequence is CASSLALGLAGNYNEQFF. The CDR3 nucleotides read TGTGCCAGCAGTTTAGCGCTAGGTCTAGCGGGTAACTACAATGAGCAGTTCTTC.

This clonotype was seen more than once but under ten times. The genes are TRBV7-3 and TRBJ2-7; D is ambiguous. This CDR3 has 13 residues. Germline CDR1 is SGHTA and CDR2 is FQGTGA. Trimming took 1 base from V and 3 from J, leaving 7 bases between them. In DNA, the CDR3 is TGTGCCAGCAGCTTAAAAATCGGCTACGAGCAGTACTTC. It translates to CASSLKIGYEQYF.

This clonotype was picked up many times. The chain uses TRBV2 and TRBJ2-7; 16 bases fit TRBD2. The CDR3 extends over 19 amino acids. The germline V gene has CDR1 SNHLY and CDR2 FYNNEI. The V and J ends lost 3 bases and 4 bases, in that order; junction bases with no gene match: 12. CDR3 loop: CASSDLSGTSGRARYEQYF. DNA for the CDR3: TGTGCCAGCAGTGATTTAAGCGGGACTAGCGGGAGGGCCAGATACGAGCAGTACTTC.

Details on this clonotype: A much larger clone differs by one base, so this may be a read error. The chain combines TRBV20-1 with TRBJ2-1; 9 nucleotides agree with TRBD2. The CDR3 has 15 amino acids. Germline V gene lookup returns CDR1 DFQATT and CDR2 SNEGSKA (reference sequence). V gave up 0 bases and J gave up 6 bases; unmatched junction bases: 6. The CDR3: CSARDAGGRANEQFF. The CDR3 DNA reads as TGCAGTGCTAGAGATGCAGGCGGGAGGGCCAATGAGCAGTTCTTC.

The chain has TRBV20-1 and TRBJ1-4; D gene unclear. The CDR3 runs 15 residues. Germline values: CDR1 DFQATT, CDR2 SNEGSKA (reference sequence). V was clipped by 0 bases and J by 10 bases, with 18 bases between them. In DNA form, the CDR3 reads TGCAGTGCTAGAGATATGGGTTCCCTCGATAGAAAACTGTTTTTT. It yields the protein CSARDMGSLDRKLFF.

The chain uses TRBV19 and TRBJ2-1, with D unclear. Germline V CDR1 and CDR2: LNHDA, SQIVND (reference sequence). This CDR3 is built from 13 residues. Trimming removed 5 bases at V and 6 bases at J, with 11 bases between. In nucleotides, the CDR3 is TGTGCCAGTAGTTCAACCTCGCTCAATGAGCAGTTCTTC. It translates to CASSSTSLNEQFF.

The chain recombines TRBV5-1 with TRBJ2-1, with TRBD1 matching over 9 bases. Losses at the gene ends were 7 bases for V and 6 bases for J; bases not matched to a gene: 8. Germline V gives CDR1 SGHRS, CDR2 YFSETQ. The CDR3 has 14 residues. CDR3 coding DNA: TGCGCCAGCCGTCCGGGACAGGGTCTCAATGAGCAGTTCTTC. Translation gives CASRPGQGLNEQFF.

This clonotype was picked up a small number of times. The CDR3 nucleotides read TGTGCCAGTAGTTCCAGGACAGGGACCACCGGGGAGCTGTTTTTT. This codes for CASSSRTGTTGELFF. The rearrangement links TRBV19 to TRBJ2-2; 8 nucleotides line up with TRBD1. CDR3 size: 15 residues. Germline assignment: CDR1 LNHDA and CDR2 SQIVND (reference sequence). V lost 5 bases, J lost 4 bases, and 6 bases stayed unmatched.

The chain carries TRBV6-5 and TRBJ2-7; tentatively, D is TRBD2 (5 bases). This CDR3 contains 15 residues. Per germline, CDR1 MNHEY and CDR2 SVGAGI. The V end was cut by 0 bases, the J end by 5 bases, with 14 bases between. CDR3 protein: CASSYSGLAGHEQYF. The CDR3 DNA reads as TGTGCCAGCAGTTACTCAGGGCTAGCCGGGCACGAGCAGTACTTC.

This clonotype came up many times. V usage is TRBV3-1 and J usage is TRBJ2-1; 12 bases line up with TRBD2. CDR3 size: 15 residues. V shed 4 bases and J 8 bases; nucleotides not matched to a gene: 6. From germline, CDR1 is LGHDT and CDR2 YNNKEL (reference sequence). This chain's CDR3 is CASSLGLAGPDEQFF. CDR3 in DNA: TGTGCCAGCAGCCTCGGACTAGCGGGACCGGATGAGCAGTTCTTC.

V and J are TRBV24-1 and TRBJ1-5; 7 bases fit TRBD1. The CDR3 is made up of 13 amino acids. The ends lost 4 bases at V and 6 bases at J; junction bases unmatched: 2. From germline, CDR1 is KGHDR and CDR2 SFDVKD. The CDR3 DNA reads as TGTGCCACCAGTGAGACAGGGATTCAGCCCCAGCATTTT. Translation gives CATSETGIQPQHF.

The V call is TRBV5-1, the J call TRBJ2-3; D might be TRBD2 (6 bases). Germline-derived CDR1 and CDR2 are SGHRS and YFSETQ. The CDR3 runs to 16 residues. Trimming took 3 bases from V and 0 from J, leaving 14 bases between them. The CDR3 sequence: CASSSTIAASTDTQYF. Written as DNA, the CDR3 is TGCGCCAGCAGCTCCACCATAGCGGCTAGCACAGATACGCAGTATTTT.